Below are 24 T cell receptor beta chains sequenced from a single sample in a study of T cell repertoires in cytomegalovirus infection. TCRdb re-called the reads through MiXCR, storing one row per CDR3 protein. The sample holds more than 350,000 distinct CDR3 sequences, roughly 30% seen once. Sequenced input: PBMCs. The receptors derive from a human donor in good health (CMV status not recorded). Some clones in this sample may be carry-over from other donors' samples.

The chain uses TRBV6-2 or TRBV6-3 and TRBJ1-6; weak D call: TRBD1 (5 bases). The germline V gene encodes CDR1 MNHEY and CDR2 SVGEGT. V gave up 7 bases and J gave up 8 bases, with 12 bases separating them. CDR3 length equals 13 residues. The CDR3 bases are TGTGCCAGCAAAAAGGGGCATGATTCACCCCTCCACTTT. Its translation is CASKKGHDSPLHF.

The sample holds a few counts of this clonotype. CDR3 bases: TGTGCCAGCAGCTCGGCGGGACAGGGGGTCACAGATACGCAGTATTTT. It codes for CASSSAGQGVTDTQYF. The V gene is TRBV7-9, the J gene TRBJ2-3; 11 nucleotides match TRBD1. CDR3 size: 16 residues. V shed 4 bases and J 2 bases; nucleotides not matched to a gene: 5. CDR1 SEHNR and CDR2 FQNEAQ come from the germline V gene (reference sequence).

The J gene is TRBJ2-6, the V gene TRBV6-5; 8 positions match TRBD1. CDR1 is MNHEY, CDR2 SVGAGI, per germline. With 5 bases clipped from V and 3 bases from J, the junction kept 0 bases outside the gene matches. This CDR3 contains 14 residues. The CDR3 DNA follows: TGTGCCAGCAGTGGACAGGGTGGGGCCAACGTCCTGACTTTC. It codes for CASSGQGGANVLTF.

J is TRBJ1-6 and V is TRBV10-2, with D possibly being TRBD1 (5 bases). Per the germline V gene, CDR1 is WSHSY and CDR2 is SAAADI. CDR3 length: 16 residues. Trimming shortened V by 7 bases and J by 5 bases, and 18 bases separated the two germline ends. CDR3 bases: TGCGCCAGCACCCGTCCTGGGAGGGGAGATAATTCACCCCTCCACTTT. Encoded protein: CASTRPGRGDNSPLHF.

The J gene is TRBJ2-2, the V gene TRBV4-1; D is possibly TRBD2 (6 bases). Trimming pared 0 bases from V and 1 base from J, leaving 9 bases between. CDR1 is MGHRA, CDR2 YSYEKL, per germline. The CDR3 sequence is 16 residues long. The CDR3 reads CASSQDWGVNTGELFF. The CDR3 region has the DNA TGCGCCAGCAGCCAAGATTGGGGGGTGAACACCGGGGAGCTGTTTTTT.

V gene TRBV12-3 or TRBV12-4 combines with J gene TRBJ2-2, with TRBD2 matching 7 bases. The CDR3 has 17 residues. Losses at the gene ends were 0 bases for V and 2 bases for J; bases not matched to a gene: 6. The CDR3 sequence: CASSLAASGANTGELFF. The CDR3 nucleotides are TGTGCCAGCAGTTTAGCAGCGAGCGGGGCTAACACCGGGGAGCTGTTTTTT.

This clonotype was detected many times. V is TRBV7-2 and J is TRBJ1-2, with 7 bases identical to TRBD1. Germline V CDR1 and CDR2: SGHTA, FQGNSA. J gave up 7 bases and V 5 bases, and 7 bases lay outside the gene matches. The CDR3 runs to 13 residues. CDR3 region: CASSPTQGSGYTF. The CDR3 coding sequence is TGTGCCAGCAGCCCAACACAGGGGTCTGGCTACACCTTC.

V is TRBV10-3 and J is TRBJ2-1; D is undetermined. The CDR3 is 15 residues long. Looked up from germline, CDR1 is ENHRY and CDR2 is SYGVKD. Trimming removed 4 bases from V and 7 bases from J, with 17 bases in between. The CDR3: CAISGYGPRINEQFF. The DNA for the CDR3 is TGTGCCATCAGTGGATACGGCCCGAGGATAAATGAGCAGTTCTTC.

This clonotype was counted many times. This rearrangement joins TRBV12-3 or TRBV12-4 to TRBJ1-2, with no clear D. This CDR3 has 14 residues. Trimming removed 4 bases from V and 8 bases from J, with 17 bases in between. CDR3 sequence (DNA): TGTGCCAGCAGTTCGCTGGACGCCCCGACGGGCTACACCTTC. Residues: CASSSLDAPTGYTF.

This clonotype has more than one count but fewer than ten. The gene calls are TRBV27 and TRBJ1-2, with D tentatively TRBD1 (5 bases). Deletions cut 6 bases from V and 3 bases from J, with 17 bases between. The germline V gene encodes CDR1 MNHEY and CDR2 SMNVEV (reference sequence). CDR3 length: 15 residues. The CDR3 sequence: CASSLRGRGYYGYTF. In DNA, the CDR3 is TGTGCCAGCAGCCTTAGAGGACGGGGGTACTATGGCTACACCTTC.

The V gene is TRBV29-1, the J gene TRBJ2-1, with a weak D call TRBD1 (6 bases). The V gene lost 1 base and the J gene lost 2 bases, with 12 bases spanning the gap. The CDR3 runs 15 residues. The germline gives CDR1 SQVTM, CDR2 ANQGSEA. DNA of the CDR3: TGCAGCGTTGAAGCCCTCGGACAGCCCTACAATGAGCAGTTCTTC. Amino acid sequence: CSVEALGQPYNEQFF.

V usage is TRBV6-5 and J usage is TRBJ1-1; TRBD1 aligns across 12 bases. The V gene end was trimmed by 5 bases and the J gene end by 1 base; junction bases not matched to a gene: 5. Germline CDR1 and CDR2: MNHEY and SVGAGI. The CDR3 extends over 16 amino acids. CDR3 sequence reads: CASSRGQGAWNTEAFF. Written as DNA, the CDR3 is TGTGCCAGCAGTAGGGGACAGGGGGCATGGAACACTGAAGCTTTCTTT.

Ten or more counts support this clonotype. V gene TRBV28 combines with J gene TRBJ1-1; TRBD1 might be the D (5 bases). Germline CDR1 and CDR2: MDHEN and SYDVKM. Trimming took 3 bases from V and 4 from J, leaving 6 bases between them. The CDR3 runs 12 residues. The CDR3 coding sequence is TGTGCCAGCAGTTTGGGGGTCACTGAAGCTTTCTTT. Translating it yields CASSLGVTEAFF. Filled out from reference TRBV28 and TRBJ1-1, the complete variable domain reads DVKVTQSSRYLVKRTGEKVFLECVQDMDHENMFWYRQDPGLGLRLIYFSYDVKMKEKGDIPEGYSVSREKKERFSLILESASTNQTSMYLCASSLGVTEAFFGQGTRLTVV.

This chain uses TRBV27 with TRBJ2-3, with a tentative D call TRBD2 (7 bases). CDR1 is MNHEY, CDR2 SMNVEV, per germline (reference sequence). V was pared by 7 bases and J by 2 bases, with 19 bases between. CDR3 size: 16 residues. The CDR3 bases are TGTGCCAGCAAGTACCTCGGGGGGCCAAACACAGATACGCAGTATTTT. Its translation: CASKYLGGPNTDTQYF.

In this sample, this clonotype turned up a few times. The chain recombines TRBV2 with TRBJ2-1; 10 bases are shared with TRBD2. The CDR3 is made up of 15 amino acids. J lost 6 bases, V lost 6 bases, and 8 bases had no gene match. CDR1 is SNHLY and CDR2 is FYNNEI in the germline V gene. CDR3 loop: CASRERGGPGNEQFF. The CDR3 nucleotides read TGTGCCAGCAGGGAGCGGGGGGGCCCCGGCAATGAGCAGTTCTTC.

As to this clonotype: Mismatch with germline at one junction end may stem from a read error. The chain is built from TRBV7-2 and TRBJ2-3; D remains unclear. The germline CDR1 and CDR2 sequences are SGHTA and FQGNSA. This CDR3 is 17 amino acids long. Written as DNA, the CDR3 is TGTGCCAGAAGCTTAGAGTATGCAGAGTTAAGCACAGATACGCCGTCTTTT. This sequence encodes CARSLEYAELSTDTPSF.

This clonotype was counted many times. The V gene is TRBV10-3, the J gene TRBJ1-1, with 8 nucleotides matching TRBD1. The CDR3 totals 14 residues. Losses at the gene ends were 6 bases for V and 1 base for J; bases not matched to a gene: 4. In germline, CDR1 is ENHRY, CDR2 SYGVKD. CDR3 protein: CAISATGANTEAFF. CDR3 bases: TGTGCCATCAGCGCGACAGGGGCGAACACTGAAGCTTTCTTT.

The sample holds many counts of this clonotype. The chain combines TRBV5-4 with TRBJ1-1, with D tentatively TRBD1 (5 bases). V was shortened by 0 bases and J by 0 bases, with 15 bases between the two germline ends. The CDR3 length is 17 residues. Germline CDR1 and CDR2: SGHNT and YYREEE (reference sequence). As DNA, the CDR3 is TGTGCCAGCAGCTTGGGCGCCGGGGCAGTCATGAACACTGAAGCTTTCTTT. The encoded protein is CASSLGAGAVMNTEAFF.

The chain recombines TRBV12-3 or TRBV12-4 with TRBJ2-5; maybe TRBD1 (6 bases). The V end was cut by 8 bases, the J end by 6 bases, with 19 bases between. The CDR3 is 14 residues long. CDR3 coding DNA: TGTGCCAGCGCCACCCTGAACAGGGAGAAGACCCAGTACTTC. This codes for CASATLNREKTQYF.

CDR3 DNA sequence: TGTGCCACCAGCAGAGGGGACGGCCAAGAGACCCAGTACTTC. This gives the protein CATSRGDGQETQYF. The chain joins TRBV15 to TRBJ2-5, with D perhaps given as TRBD1 or TRBD2 (5 bases each). V was trimmed by 1 base and J by 1 base, leaving 7 bases between them. Germline CDR1 reads LNHNV; CDR2 reads YYDKDF (reference sequence). CDR3 length equals 14 residues.

Only a few counts were recorded for this clonotype. The genes are TRBV6-1 and TRBJ1-1, with D possibly TRBD1 on 5 matching bases. From germline, CDR1 is MNHNS and CDR2 SASEGT. The CDR3 loop spans 16 amino acids. V dropped 2 bases and J dropped 8 bases, with 21 bases sitting between them. The DNA for the CDR3 is TGTGCCAGCAGTGAACGCCCCGGGGGTTTTCTGGTCGAAGCTTTCTTT. Its translation is CASSERPGGFLVEAFF.

This clonotype came up a few times. The chain carries TRBV6-2 or TRBV6-3 and TRBJ1-2; 9 bases are a match to TRBD1. The germline CDR1 and CDR2 sequences are MNHEY and SVGEGT. The V and J ends lost 2 bases and 6 bases, in that order; junction bases with no gene match: 7. This CDR3 is built from 15 residues. CDR3 amino acids: CASSYRWRDRDGYTF. CDR3 DNA: TGTGCCAGCAGTTACCGGTGGAGGGACAGGGATGGCTACACCTTC.

In the case of this clonotype: Germline is not matched at one junction end, which may reflect a read error. The chain uses TRBV20-1 and TRBJ2-5; 13 bases align to TRBD2. Per the germline V gene, CDR1 is DFQATT and CDR2 is SNEGSKA (reference sequence). This CDR3 has 17 residues. The CDR3 here is CSARDFVRLAGGLGLSF. The DNA for the CDR3 is TGCAGTGCTAGAGATTTTGTTAGACTAGCGGGGGGCCTGGGCCTAAGCTTC.

The chain links TRBV2 to TRBJ1-3; TRBD1 agrees at 8 bases. Germline V CDR1 and CDR2: SNHLY, FYNNEI. After removal of 7 bases from V and 4 bases from J, the junction contained 12 bases not matched to a gene. The CDR3 totals 16 residues. CDR3: CASISGQDDGGNTIYF. CDR3 coding DNA: TGTGCCAGCATCTCGGGACAGGACGATGGGGGAAACACCATATATTTT.